Reported below is one TCR beta chain. Its specificity is not known. CDR1 and CDR2 from the germline V gene are SQVTM and ANQGSEA. V lost 1 base, J lost 3 bases, and 7 bases lay in between. The CDR3 spans 12 residues. This specimen comes from a study of response to subunit inactivated influenza vaccine. Study-wide results and limits: New T cells are recruited in small numbers by each seasonal influenza vaccination, according to the authors' suggestion.

A single record per CDR3 protein comes from TCRdb applying MiXCR to the RT-PCR reads. The sample gives 430,000 or so distinct CDR3 sequences, 9.5% to 12% of which show up once; 10% to 15% is in the top ten. The clonotype comes from a man aged 45 to 65 who received an inactivated influenza vaccine. Material: PBMCs from blood, obtained 45 days after vaccination. The chain has TRBV29-1 and TRBJ2-7; D is perhaps TRBD2 (6 bases). The CDR3 sequence: CSVEGLGYEQYF. The CDR3 DNA reads TGCAGCGTTGAAGGACTAGGCTACGAGCAGTACTTC.